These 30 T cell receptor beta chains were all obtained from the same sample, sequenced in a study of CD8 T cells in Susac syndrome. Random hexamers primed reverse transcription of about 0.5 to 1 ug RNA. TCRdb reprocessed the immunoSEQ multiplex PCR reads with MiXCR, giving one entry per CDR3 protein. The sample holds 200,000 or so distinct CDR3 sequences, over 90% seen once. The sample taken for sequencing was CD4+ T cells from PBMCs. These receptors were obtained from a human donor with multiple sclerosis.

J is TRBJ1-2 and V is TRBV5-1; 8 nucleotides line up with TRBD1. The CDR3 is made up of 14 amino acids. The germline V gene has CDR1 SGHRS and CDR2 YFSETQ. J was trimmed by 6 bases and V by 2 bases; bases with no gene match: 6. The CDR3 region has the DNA TGCGCCAGCAGCTTCGGACAGGGACGGGATGGCTACACCTTC. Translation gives CASSFGQGRDGYTF. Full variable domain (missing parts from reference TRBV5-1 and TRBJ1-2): KAGVTQTPRYLIKTRGQQVTLSCSPISGHRSVSWYQQTPGQGLQFLFEYFSETQRNKGNFPGRFSGRQFSNSRSEMNVSTLELGDSALYLCASSFGQGRDGYTFGSGTRLTVV.

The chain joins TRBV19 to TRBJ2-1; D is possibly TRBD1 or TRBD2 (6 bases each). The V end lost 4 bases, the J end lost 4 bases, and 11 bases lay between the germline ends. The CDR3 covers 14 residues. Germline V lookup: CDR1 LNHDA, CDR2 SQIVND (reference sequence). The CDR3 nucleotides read TGTGCCAGTAGTAGGACTACAGGGTACAATGAGCAGTTCTTC. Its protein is CASSRTTGYNEQFF.

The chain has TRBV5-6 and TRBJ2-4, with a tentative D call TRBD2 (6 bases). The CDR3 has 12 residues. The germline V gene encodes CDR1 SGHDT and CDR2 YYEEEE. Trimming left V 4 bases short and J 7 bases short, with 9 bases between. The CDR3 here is CASSLRENIQYF. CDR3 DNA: TGTGCCAGCAGCCTCCGGGAGAACATTCAGTACTTC. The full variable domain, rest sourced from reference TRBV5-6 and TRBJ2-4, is DAGVTQSPTHLIKTRGQQVTLRCSPKSGHDTVSWYQQALGQGPQFIFQYYEEEERQRGNFPDRFSGHQFPNYSSELNVNALLLGDSALYLCASSLRENIQYFGAGTRLSVL.

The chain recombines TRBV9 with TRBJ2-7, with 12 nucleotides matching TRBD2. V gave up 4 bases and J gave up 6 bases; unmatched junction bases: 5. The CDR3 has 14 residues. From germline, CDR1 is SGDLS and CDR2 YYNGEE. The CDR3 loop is CASSPRTSGVEQYF. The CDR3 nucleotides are TGTGCCAGCAGCCCCCGGACTAGCGGGGTCGAGCAGTACTTC.

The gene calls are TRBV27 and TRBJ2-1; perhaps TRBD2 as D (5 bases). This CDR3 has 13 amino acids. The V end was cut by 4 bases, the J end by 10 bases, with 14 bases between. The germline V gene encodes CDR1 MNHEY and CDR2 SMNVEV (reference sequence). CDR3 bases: TGTGCCAGCAGTTCCGGGCCCTCGGGAGAGCAGTTCTTC. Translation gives CASSSGPSGEQFF.

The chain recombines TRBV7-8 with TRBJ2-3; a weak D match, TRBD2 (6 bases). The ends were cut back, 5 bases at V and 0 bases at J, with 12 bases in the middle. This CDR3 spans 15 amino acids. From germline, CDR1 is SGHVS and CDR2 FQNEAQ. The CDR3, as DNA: TGTGCCAGCAGCGGGGGGTGGTTAAGCACAGATACGCAGTATTTT. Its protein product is CASSGGWLSTDTQYF.

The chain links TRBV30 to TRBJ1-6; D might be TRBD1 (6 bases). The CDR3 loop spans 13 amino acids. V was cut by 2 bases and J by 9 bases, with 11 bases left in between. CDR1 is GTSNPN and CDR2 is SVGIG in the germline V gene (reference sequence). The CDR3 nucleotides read TGTGCCTGGAGTTCAGGGGAAGCTTCACCCCTCCACTTT. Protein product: CAWSSGEASPLHF.

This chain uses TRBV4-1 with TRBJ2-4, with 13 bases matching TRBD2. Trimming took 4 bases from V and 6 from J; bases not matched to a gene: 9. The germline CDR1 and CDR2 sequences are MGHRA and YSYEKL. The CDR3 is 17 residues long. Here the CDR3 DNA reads TGCGCCAGCAGCCCGTCACTAGCGGGAGGGTGGAGAAACATTCAGTACTTC. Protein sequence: CASSPSLAGGWRNIQYF.

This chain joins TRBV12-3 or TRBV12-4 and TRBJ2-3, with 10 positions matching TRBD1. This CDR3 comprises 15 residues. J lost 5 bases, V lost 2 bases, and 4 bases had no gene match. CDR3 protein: CASSLPGTGVDTQYF. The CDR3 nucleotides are TGTGCCAGCAGTTTACCCGGGACAGGGGTAGATACGCAGTATTTT.

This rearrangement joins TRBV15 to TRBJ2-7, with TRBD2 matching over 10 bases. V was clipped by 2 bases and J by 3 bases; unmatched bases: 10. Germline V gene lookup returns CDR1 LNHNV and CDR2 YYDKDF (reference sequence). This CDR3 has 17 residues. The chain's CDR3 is CATSRLTPGLANYEQYF. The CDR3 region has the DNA TGTGCCACCAGCAGACTAACTCCGGGACTAGCGAACTACGAGCAGTACTTC.

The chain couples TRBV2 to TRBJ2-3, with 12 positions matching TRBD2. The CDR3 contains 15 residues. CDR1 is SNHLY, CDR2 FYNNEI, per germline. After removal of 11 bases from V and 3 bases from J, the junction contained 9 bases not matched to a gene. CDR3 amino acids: CAFLWLAGGTDTQYF. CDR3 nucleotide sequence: TGTGCCTTCCTTTGGCTAGCGGGGGGGACAGATACGCAGTATTTT.

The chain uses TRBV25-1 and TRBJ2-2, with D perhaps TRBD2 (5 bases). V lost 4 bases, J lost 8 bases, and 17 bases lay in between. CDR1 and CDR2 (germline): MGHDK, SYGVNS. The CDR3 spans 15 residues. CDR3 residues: CASSGFLAPGGELFF. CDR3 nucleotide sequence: TGTGCCAGCAGTGGATTTTTAGCGCCAGGAGGGGAGCTGTTTTTT. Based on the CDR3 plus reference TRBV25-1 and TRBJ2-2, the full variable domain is EADIYQTPRYLVIGTGKKITLECSQTMGHDKMYWYQQDPGMELHLIHYSYGVNSTEKGDLSSESTVSRIRTEHFPLTLESARPSHTSQYLCASSGFLAPGGELFFGEGSRLTVL.

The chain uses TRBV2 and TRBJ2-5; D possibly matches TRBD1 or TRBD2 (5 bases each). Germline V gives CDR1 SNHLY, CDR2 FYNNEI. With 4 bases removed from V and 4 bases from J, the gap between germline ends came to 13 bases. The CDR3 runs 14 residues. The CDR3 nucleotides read TGTGCCAGCAGTGGGGGGTTGGGGAGAGAGACCCAGTACTTC. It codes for CASSGGLGRETQYF.

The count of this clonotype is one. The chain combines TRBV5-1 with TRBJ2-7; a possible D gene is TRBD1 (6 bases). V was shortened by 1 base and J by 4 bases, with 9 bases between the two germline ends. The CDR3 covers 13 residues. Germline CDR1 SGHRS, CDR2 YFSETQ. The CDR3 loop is CASSLYREYEQYF. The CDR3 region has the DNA TGCGCCAGCAGCTTGTACAGGGAATACGAGCAGTACTTC.

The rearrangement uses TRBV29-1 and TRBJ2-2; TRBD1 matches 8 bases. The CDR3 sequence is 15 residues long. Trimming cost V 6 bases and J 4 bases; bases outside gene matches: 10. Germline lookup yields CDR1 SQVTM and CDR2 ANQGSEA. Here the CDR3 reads CSVLRGTGGTGELFF. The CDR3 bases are TGCAGCGTCCTCCGGGGGACAGGAGGCACCGGGGAGCTGTTTTTT.

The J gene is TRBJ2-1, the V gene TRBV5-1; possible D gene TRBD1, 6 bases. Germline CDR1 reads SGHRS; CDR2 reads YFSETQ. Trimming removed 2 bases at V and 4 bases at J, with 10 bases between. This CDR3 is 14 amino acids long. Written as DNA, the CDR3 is TGCGCCAGCAGCTTAACGACAGGTTACAATGAGCAGTTCTTC. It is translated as CASSLTTGYNEQFF.

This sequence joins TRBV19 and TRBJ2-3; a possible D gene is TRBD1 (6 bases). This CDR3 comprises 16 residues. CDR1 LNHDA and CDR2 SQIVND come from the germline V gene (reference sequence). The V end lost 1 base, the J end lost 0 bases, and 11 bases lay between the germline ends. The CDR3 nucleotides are TGTGCCAGTAGTATAGGTCAGGGGAGAAGCACAGATACGCAGTATTTT. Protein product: CASSIGQGRSTDTQYF. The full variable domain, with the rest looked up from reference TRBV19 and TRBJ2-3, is DGGITQSPKYLFRKEGQNVTLSCEQNLNHDAMYWYRQDPGQGLRLIYYSQIVNDFQKGDIAEGYSVSREKKESFPLTVTSAQKNPTAFYLCASSIGQGRSTDTQYFGPGTRLTVL.

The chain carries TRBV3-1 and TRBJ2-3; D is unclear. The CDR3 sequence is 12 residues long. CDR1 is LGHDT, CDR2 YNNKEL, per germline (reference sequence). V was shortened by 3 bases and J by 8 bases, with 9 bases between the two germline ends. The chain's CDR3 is CASSHLQSTQYF. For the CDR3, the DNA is TGTGCCAGCAGCCACCTACAGAGTACGCAGTATTTT.

The CDR3 DNA reads as TGTGCCAGTATCGATTACGAAGGGGGCTCTTTTGGCTACACCTTC. Its translation: CASIDYEGGSFGYTF. The chain links TRBV6-5 to TRBJ1-2; 7 positions agree with TRBD1. The germline V gene encodes CDR1 MNHEY and CDR2 SVGAGI. The ends lost 9 bases at V and 7 bases at J; junction bases unmatched: 17. The length of the CDR3 is 15 residues.

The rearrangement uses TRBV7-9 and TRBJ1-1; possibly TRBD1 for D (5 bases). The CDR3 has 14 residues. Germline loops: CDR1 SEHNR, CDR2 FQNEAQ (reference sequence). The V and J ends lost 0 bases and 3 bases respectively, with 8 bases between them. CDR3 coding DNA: TGTGCCAGCAGCTTAGCCACGGGGGACACTGAAGCTTTCTTT. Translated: CASSLATGDTEAFF.

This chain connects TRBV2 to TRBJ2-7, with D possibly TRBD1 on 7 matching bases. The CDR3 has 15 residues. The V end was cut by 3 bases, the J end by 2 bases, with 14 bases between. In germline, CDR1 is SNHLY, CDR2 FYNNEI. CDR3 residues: CASSEKTGTAYEQYF. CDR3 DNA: TGTGCCAGCAGTGAGAAGACAGGGACTGCCTACGAGCAGTACTTC.

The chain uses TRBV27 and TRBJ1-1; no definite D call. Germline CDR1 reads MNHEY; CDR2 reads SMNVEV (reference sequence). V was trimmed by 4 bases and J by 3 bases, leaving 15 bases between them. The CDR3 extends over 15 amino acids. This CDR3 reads CASSSGSRRDTEAFF. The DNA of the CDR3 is TGTGCCAGCAGTTCAGGATCCCGGCGGGACACTGAAGCTTTCTTT.

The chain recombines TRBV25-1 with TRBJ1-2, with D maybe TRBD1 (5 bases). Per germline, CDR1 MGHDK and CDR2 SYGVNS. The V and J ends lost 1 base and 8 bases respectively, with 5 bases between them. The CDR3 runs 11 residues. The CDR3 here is CASSEWDGYTF. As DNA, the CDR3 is TGTGCCAGCAGTGAATGGGACGGCTACACCTTC.

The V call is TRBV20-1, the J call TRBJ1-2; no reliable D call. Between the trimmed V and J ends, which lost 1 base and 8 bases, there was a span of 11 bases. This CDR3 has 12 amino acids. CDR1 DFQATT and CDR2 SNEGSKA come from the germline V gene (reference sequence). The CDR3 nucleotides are TGCAGTGCTAGAGGTTCCCCCCCGGGCTACACCTTC. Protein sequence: CSARGSPPGYTF.

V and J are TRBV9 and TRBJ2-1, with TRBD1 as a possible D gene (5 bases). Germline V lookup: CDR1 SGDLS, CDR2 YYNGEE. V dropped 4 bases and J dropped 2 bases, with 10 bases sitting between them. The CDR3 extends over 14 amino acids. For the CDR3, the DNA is TGTGCCAGCAGCCCCCAGGGCACCTACAATGAGCAGTTCTTC. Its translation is CASSPQGTYNEQFF.

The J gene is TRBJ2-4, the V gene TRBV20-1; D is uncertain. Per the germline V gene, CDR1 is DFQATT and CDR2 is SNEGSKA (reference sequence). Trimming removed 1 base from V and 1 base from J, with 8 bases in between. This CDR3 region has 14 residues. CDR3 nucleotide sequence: TGCAGTGCTAGAGGGGGTTTGGCCAAAAACATTCAGTACTTC. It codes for CSARGGLAKNIQYF.

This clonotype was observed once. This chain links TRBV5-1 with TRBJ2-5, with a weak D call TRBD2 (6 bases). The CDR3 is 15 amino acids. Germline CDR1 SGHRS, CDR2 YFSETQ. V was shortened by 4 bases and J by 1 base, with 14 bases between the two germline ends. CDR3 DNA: TGCGCCAGCAGCATACCTCGGGGGAGCCAAGAGACCCAGTACTTC. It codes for CASSIPRGSQETQYF.

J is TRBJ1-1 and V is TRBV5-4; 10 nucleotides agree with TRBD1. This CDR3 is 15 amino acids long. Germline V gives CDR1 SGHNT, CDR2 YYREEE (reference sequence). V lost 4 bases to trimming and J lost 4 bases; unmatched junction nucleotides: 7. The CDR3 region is CASSAPGQGLTEAFF. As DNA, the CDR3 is TGTGCCAGCAGCGCGCCGGGACAGGGGCTCACTGAAGCTTTCTTT.

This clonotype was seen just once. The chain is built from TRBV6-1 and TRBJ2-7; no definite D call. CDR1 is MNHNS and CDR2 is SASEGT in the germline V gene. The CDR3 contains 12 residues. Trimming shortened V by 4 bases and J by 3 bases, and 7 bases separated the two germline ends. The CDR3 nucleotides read TGTGCCAGCAGTGGGGCCGGCTACGAGCAGTACTTC. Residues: CASSGAGYEQYF.

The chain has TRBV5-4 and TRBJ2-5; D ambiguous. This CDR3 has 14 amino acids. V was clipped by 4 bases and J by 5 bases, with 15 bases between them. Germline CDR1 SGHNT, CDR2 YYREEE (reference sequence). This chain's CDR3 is CASSHPSEKETQYF. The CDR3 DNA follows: TGTGCCAGCAGCCATCCCTCCGAAAAGGAGACCCAGTACTTC. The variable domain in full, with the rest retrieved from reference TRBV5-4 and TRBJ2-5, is ETGVTQSPTHLIKTRGQQVTLRCSSQSGHNTVSWYQQALGQGPQFIFQYYREEENGRGNFPPRFSGLQFPNYSSELNVNALELDDSALYLCASSHPSEKETQYFGPGTRLLVL.